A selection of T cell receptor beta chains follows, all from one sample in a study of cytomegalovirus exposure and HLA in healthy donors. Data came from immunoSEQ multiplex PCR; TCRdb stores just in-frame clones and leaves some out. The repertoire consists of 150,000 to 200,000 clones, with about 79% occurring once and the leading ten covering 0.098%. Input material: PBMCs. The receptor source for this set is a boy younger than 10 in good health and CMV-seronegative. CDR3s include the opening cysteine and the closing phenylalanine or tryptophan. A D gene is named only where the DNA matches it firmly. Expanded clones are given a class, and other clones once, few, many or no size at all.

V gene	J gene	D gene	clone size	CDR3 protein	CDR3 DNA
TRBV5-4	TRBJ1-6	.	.	CASSLDRFNGSPLHF	TGTGCCAGCAGCTTGGACAGGTTTAATGGTTCACCCCTCCACTTT
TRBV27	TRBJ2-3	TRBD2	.	CASSRRVAGGLFGTDTQYF	TGTGCCAGCAGTAGGAGAGTAGCGGGGGGGCTCTTTGGCACAGATACGCAGTATTTT
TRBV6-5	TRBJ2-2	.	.	CASMGATGELFF	TGTGCCAGCATGGGGGCGACCGGGGAGCTGTTTTTT
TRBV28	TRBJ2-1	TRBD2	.	CASSLRGGLIYHEQFF	TGTGCCAGCAGTTTGCGGGGGGGCCTTATCTACCATGAGCAGTTCTTC
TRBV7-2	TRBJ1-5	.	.	CASSLSGAGNQPQHF	TGTGCCAGCAGCTTATCTGGGGCAGGGAATCAGCCCCAGCATTTT
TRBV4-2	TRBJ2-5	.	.	CASSQSDSQETQYF	TGTGCCAGCAGCCAATCCGACAGTCAAGAGACCCAGTACTTC
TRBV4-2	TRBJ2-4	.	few	CASSQVQASMNIQYF	TGTGCCAGCAGCCAAGTACAGGCATCAATGAACATTCAGTACTTC
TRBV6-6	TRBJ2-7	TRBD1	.	CASRQGLALRIQQQYF	TGTGCCAGTCGACAGGGGCTGGCCCTACGCATCCAACAGCAGTACTTC
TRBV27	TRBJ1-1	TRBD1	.	CASSSGQGTEAFF	TGTGCCAGCAGTTCCGGACAGGGTACTGAAGCTTTCTTT
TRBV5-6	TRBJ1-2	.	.	CASSLAQDSYGYTF	TGTGCCAGCAGCTTGGCCCAGGACAGCTATGGCTACACCTTC
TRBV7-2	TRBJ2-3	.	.	CASSRSGGTDTQYF	TGTGCCAGCAGCCGATCCGGGGGCACAGATACGCAGTATTTT
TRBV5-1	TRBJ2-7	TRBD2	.	CASSLGSGDVYEQYF	TGCGCCAGCAGCTTGGGTAGCGGGGACGTCTACGAGCAGTACTTC
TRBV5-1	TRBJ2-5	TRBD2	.	CASSLVVAGGRETQYF	TGCGCCAGCAGCTTGGTGGTAGCGGGGGGTCGGGAGACCCAGTACTTC
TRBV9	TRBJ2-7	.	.	CASSPPGDNEQYF	TGTGCCAGCAGCCCGCCAGGGGACAACGAGCAGTACTTC
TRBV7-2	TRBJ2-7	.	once	CASSLLTPYEQYF	TGTGCCAGCAGCCTACTGACTCCCTACGAGCAGTACTTC
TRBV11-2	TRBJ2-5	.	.	CASSLAVRGRGETQYF	TGTGCCAGCAGCTTAGCGGTAAGAGGTCGCGGAGAGACCCAGTACTTC